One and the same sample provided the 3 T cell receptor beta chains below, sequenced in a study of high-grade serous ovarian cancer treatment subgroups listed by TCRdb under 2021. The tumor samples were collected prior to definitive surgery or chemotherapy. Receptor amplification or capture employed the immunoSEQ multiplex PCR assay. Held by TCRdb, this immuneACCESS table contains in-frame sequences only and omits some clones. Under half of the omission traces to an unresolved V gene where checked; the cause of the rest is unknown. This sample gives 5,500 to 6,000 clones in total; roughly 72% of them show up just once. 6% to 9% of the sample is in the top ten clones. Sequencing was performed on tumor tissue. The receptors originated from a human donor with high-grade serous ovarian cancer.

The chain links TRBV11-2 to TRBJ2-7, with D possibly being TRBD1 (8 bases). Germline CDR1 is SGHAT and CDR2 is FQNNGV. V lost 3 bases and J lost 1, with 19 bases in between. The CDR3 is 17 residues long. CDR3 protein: CASSLGTGGLGSYEQYF. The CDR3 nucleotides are TGTGCCAGCAGCTTGGGGACAGGAGGACTAGGGTCCTACGAGCAGTACTTC.

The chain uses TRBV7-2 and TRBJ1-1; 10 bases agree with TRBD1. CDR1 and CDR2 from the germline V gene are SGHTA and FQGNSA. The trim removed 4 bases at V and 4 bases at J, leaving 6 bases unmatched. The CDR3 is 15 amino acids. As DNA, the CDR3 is TGTGCCAGCAGCTCCGGGAGGACAGGGGGCACTGAAGCTTTCTTT. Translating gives CASSSGRTGGTEAFF.

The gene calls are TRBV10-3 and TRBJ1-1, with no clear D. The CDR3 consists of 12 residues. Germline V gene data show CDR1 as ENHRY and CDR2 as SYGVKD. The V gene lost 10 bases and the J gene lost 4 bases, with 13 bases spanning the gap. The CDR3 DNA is TGTGCCAGCGACGGTCCCGGCACTGAAGCTTTCTTT. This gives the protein CASDGPGTEAFF.